The 27 T cell receptor beta chains in this list originate from one sample, sequenced in a study of shared clonotypes between healthy human individuals. Sequencing used immunoSEQ multiplex PCR; TCRdb keeps in-frame clones, though not all of them. The sample includes more than 2 million clones, roughly 95% of them seen just once. The sequencing sample was made of naive CD4+ T cells sorted from blood. Subset of the sample: CD45RA+ positively selected. These receptors were obtained from a man aged 18 to 30 in good health.

About this clone itself: Other DNA sequences of this sample code for an identical CDR3. The V and J genes are TRBV30 and TRBJ1-5, with D maybe TRBD1 (5 bases). Trimming shortened V by 3 bases and J by 4 bases, and 10 bases separated the two germline ends. The CDR3 is made up of 13 amino acids. CDR1 is GTSNPN and CDR2 is SVGIG in the germline V gene (reference sequence). The CDR3 nucleotides read TGTGCCTGGAGCGGGGGGGATAATCAGCCCCAGCATTTT. It translates to CAWSGGDNQPQHF.

The chain employs TRBV27 and TRBJ1-4; D gene uncertain. With 3 bases removed from V and 0 bases from J, the gap between germline ends came to 8 bases. From germline, CDR1 is MNHEY and CDR2 SMNVEV (reference sequence). CDR3 size: 15 residues. The CDR3 spells CASSLEGATNEKLFF. As DNA, the CDR3 is TGTGCCAGCAGTTTGGAGGGCGCAACTAATGAAAAACTGTTTTTT.

The chain couples TRBV18 to TRBJ1-1; D is perhaps TRBD1 (5 bases). The CDR3 covers 14 residues. V was shortened by 2 bases and J by 5 bases, with 12 bases between the two germline ends. Germline lookup yields CDR1 KGHSH and CDR2 LQKENI. CDR3 sequence (DNA): TGTGCCAGCTCACCAGGCGCGGGGGGTACTGAAGCTTTCTTT. Its translation is CASSPGAGGTEAFF. Combining the CDR3 with reference TRBV18 and TRBJ1-1 gives the whole variable domain NAGVMQNPRHLVRRRGQEARLRCSPMKGHSHVYWYRQLPEEGLKFMVYLQKENIIDESGMPKERFSAEFPKEGPSILRIQQVVRGDSAAYFCASSPGAGGTEAFFGQGTRLTVV.

The chain links TRBV2 to TRBJ1-4, with D unclear. The CDR3 sequence is 13 residues long. CDR1 and CDR2 from the germline V gene are SNHLY and FYNNEI. V lost 7 bases, J lost 5 bases, and 11 bases lay in between. The CDR3 here is CASTQVGNEKLFF. The DNA for the CDR3 is TGTGCCAGCACCCAGGTGGGGAATGAAAAACTGTTTTTT. The whole variable domain, filled in from reference TRBV2 and TRBJ1-4, reads EPEVTQTPSHQVTQMGQEVILRCVPISNHLYFYWYRQILGQKVEFLVSFYNNEISEKSEIFDDQFSVERPDGSNFTLKIRSTKLEDSAMYFCASTQVGNEKLFFGSGTQLSVL.

This chain joins TRBV5-1 and TRBJ2-1; possibly TRBD1 for D (5 bases). V lost 4 bases and J lost 6, with 17 bases in between. The CDR3 extends over 15 amino acids. Germline V CDR1 and CDR2: SGHRS, YFSETQ. The CDR3 is CASSRSTTGTNEQFF. The CDR3 coding sequence is TGCGCCAGCAGCCGTTCGACCACAGGTACCAATGAGCAGTTCTTC.

This CDR3 is CAISDLDLQFF. CDR3 nucleotide sequence: TGTGCCATCAGTGATCTAGATCTCCAGTTCTTC. The chain has TRBV10-3 and TRBJ2-1; D uncertain. Germline loops: CDR1 ENHRY, CDR2 SYGVKD. Trimming removed 3 bases at V and 13 bases at J, with 10 bases between. This CDR3 is built from 11 residues.

The rearrangement uses TRBV6-1 and TRBJ1-6; TRBD1 aligns across 10 bases. CDR1 MNHNS and CDR2 SASEGT come from the germline V gene. The V gene end was trimmed by 5 bases and the J gene end by 7 bases; junction bases not matched to a gene: 2. This CDR3 region has 14 residues. CDR3 residues: CASSSGQGNSPLHF. The CDR3 nucleotides read TGTGCCAGCAGTTCGGGACAGGGGAATTCACCCCTCCACTTT.

Comments on this clone: Different DNA sequences within this sample yield the same CDR3. The rearrangement uses TRBV7-9 and TRBJ2-2; 11 bases map to TRBD2. The junction had 1 base not matched to a gene; V was cut back by 3 bases and J by 1 base. The CDR3 is made up of 16 amino acids. Germline V lookup: CDR1 SEHNR, CDR2 FQNEAQ (reference sequence). CDR3 nucleotides: TGTGCCAGCAGCTTGGGGACTAGCGGGAACACCGGGGAGCTGTTTTTT. Translating it yields CASSLGTSGNTGELFF. The full variable domain, its missing parts supplied by reference TRBV7-9 and TRBJ2-2, is DTGVSQNPRHKITKRGQNVTFRCDPISEHNRLYWYRQTLGQGPEFLTYFQNEAQLEKSRLLSDRFSAERPKGSFSTLEIQRTEQGDSAMYLCASSLGTSGNTGELFFGEGSRLTVL.

The chain recombines TRBV5-8 with TRBJ1-6; a possible D gene is TRBD1 (6 bases). Germline CDR1 is SGHTS and CDR2 is YDEGEE. Trimming removed 0 bases at V and 5 bases at J, with 18 bases between. This CDR3 spans 18 amino acids. CDR3 in DNA: TGTGCCAGCAGCTTGGAGTACGGGGGCGAGGATAATAATTCACCCCTCCACTTT. Its translation: CASSLEYGGEDNNSPLHF.

This chain uses TRBV10-3 with TRBJ2-2, with D possibly matching TRBD2 (6 bases). CDR3 length: 16 residues. V was shortened by 2 bases and J by 1 base, with 11 bases between the two germline ends. In germline, CDR1 is ENHRY, CDR2 SYGVKD. Here the CDR3 reads CAISEGRGGNTGELFF. The CDR3 region has the DNA TGTGCCATCAGTGAGGGTAGGGGAGGGAACACCGGGGAGCTGTTTTTT.

The J gene is TRBJ1-1, the V gene TRBV6-5; 8 bases are a match to TRBD1. The germline V gene encodes CDR1 MNHEY and CDR2 SVGAGI. Losses at the gene ends were 6 bases for V and 4 bases for J; bases not matched to a gene: 10. This CDR3 has 15 residues. CDR3 residues: CASSLRTGIGTEAFF. The CDR3 DNA reads as TGTGCCAGCAGCCTCCGGACAGGGATTGGCACTGAAGCTTTCTTT.

The chain recombines TRBV7-9 with TRBJ2-1, with 7 nucleotides matching TRBD2. This CDR3 region has 17 residues. Trimming cost V 1 base and J 3 bases; bases outside gene matches: 9. The germline gives CDR1 SEHNR, CDR2 FQNEAQ (reference sequence). CDR3 sequence (DNA): TGTGCCAGCAGCTTAGAGTTGGTGGGAGGGCACTACAATGAGCAGTTCTTC. It codes for CASSLELVGGHYNEQFF.

The chain couples TRBV19 to TRBJ2-3; D is possibly TRBD1 (5 bases). The germline CDR1 and CDR2 sequences are LNHDA and SQIVND (reference sequence). Trimming shortened V by 2 bases and J by 7 bases, and 13 bases separated the two germline ends. The CDR3 consists of 14 residues. The DNA for the CDR3 is TGTGCCAGTAGTATACAGCAGGGCGTCAATACGCAGTATTTT. Its translation is CASSIQQGVNTQYF.

The V call is TRBV15, the J call TRBJ2-1; tentative D call: TRBD1 (6 bases). Trimming left V 2 bases short and J 2 bases short, with 10 bases between. Per germline, CDR1 LNHNV and CDR2 YYDKDF (reference sequence). This CDR3 has 15 residues. The CDR3 is CATSRSGDAYNEQFF. The CDR3 bases are TGTGCCACCAGCAGATCAGGGGATGCCTACAATGAGCAGTTCTTC. The full variable domain, completed using reference TRBV15 and TRBJ2-1, is DAMVIQNPRYQVTQFGKPVTLSCSQTLNHNVMYWYQQKSSQAPKLLFHYYDKDFNNEADTPDNFQSRRPNTSFCFLDIRSPGLGDTAMYLCATSRSGDAYNEQFFGPGTRLTVL.

The V call is TRBV28, the J call TRBJ1-3; 7 nucleotides agree with TRBD1. Germline trimming cut 5 bases from V and 7 bases from J; bases unmatched to any gene: 11. The CDR3 contains 15 residues. Germline V gene data show CDR1 as MDHEN and CDR2 as SYDVKM. For the CDR3, the DNA is TGTGCCAGCAGTACGCCCCGACAGGGTTTTAACACCATATATTTT. It is translated as CASSTPRQGFNTIYF.

The chain is built from TRBV9 and TRBJ2-1, with 9 bases identical to TRBD1. Trimming at V came to 4 bases and at J to 3 bases, leaving 8 bases not matched to a gene. The germline V gene encodes CDR1 SGDLS and CDR2 YYNGEE. The CDR3 runs 16 residues. The CDR3 DNA is TGTGCCAGCAGCCCTCGTGGGACAGGGAACTACAATGAGCAGTTCTTC. Protein: CASSPRGTGNYNEQFF.

The chain joins TRBV6-5 to TRBJ2-1; D call uncertain. Germline loops: CDR1 MNHEY, CDR2 SVGAGI. Trimming took 4 bases from V and 6 from J, leaving 7 bases between them. The CDR3 loop spans 12 amino acids. The CDR3 spells CASSSEPNEQFF. The CDR3 DNA reads TGTGCCAGCAGTTCCGAGCCCAATGAGCAGTTCTTC.

The chain couples TRBV18 to TRBJ2-7, with D tentatively TRBD2 (5 bases). The CDR3 is made up of 11 amino acids. In germline, CDR1 is KGHSH, CDR2 LQKENI. Trimming removed 4 bases at V and 5 bases at J, with 6 bases between. The CDR3 DNA follows: TGTGCCAGCTCACACGGGGACGAGCAGTACTTC. This sequence encodes CASSHGDEQYF.

This chain connects TRBV9 to TRBJ2-3, with D possibly TRBD2 on 5 matching bases. V was shortened by 5 bases and J by 1 base, with 14 bases between the two germline ends. Germline-derived CDR1 and CDR2 are SGDLS and YYNGEE. This CDR3 has 15 amino acids. CDR3: CASSLELDGTDTQYF. The CDR3 bases are TGTGCCAGCAGTCTCGAACTAGACGGCACAGATACGCAGTATTTT.

The chain links TRBV4-3 to TRBJ2-7; the D call may be TRBD1 or TRBD2 (7 bases each). Trimming took off 4 bases at V and 1 base at J, with 32 bases between the two ends. The germline CDR1 and CDR2 sequences are LGHNA and YSLEER. This CDR3 spans 21 amino acids. CDR3 loop: CASSPRKGARDYRIGSYEQYF. CDR3 DNA: TGCGCCAGCAGCCCAAGAAAGGGGGCGAGGGACTATCGGATTGGGTCCTACGAGCAGTACTTC.

The CDR3: CASTPGPPVYEQYF. In DNA, the CDR3 is TGTGCCAGCACCCCAGGACCACCTGTTTACGAGCAGTACTTC. The rearrangement joins TRBV7-9 to TRBJ2-7; D is ambiguous. The CDR3 has 14 amino acids. CDR1 and CDR2 (germline): SEHNR, FQNEAQ (reference sequence). V was cut by 7 bases and J by 4 bases, with 17 bases left in between.

V is TRBV5-7 and J is TRBJ1-2, with 8 bases lining up with TRBD1. TRBV5-7 is identified as an open reading frame with a role that is uncertain. This CDR3 is 14 amino acids long. Trimming cost V 4 bases and J 6 bases; bases outside gene matches: 8. The DNA of the CDR3 is TGTGCCAGCAGCCCGGGACAGGCGGTCCATGGCTACACCTTC. It translates to CASSPGQAVHGYTF.

The chain couples TRBV30 to TRBJ2-2; no reliable D call. The CDR3 totals 14 residues. The V end lost 3 bases, the J end lost 0 bases, and 8 bases lay between the germline ends. Germline CDR1 and CDR2: GTSNPN and SVGIG (reference sequence). The CDR3 bases are TGTGCCTGGAGCCGACACTCGAACACCGGGGAGCTGTTTTTT. Its protein product is CAWSRHSNTGELFF.

Comment on this clone: The same CDR3 is also encoded by other DNA sequences in this sample. The genes are TRBV6-5 and TRBJ1-1; TRBD1 matches 9 bases. Unmatched junction bases numbered 4, after V lost 0 bases and J lost 5 bases. The CDR3 consists of 15 residues. CDR1 is MNHEY, CDR2 SVGAGI, per germline. CDR3 protein: CASSYSTGQGTEAFF. In DNA, the CDR3 is TGTGCCAGCAGTTACTCGACTGGACAGGGGACTGAAGCTTTCTTT.

The rearrangement joins TRBV19 to TRBJ2-5; D might be TRBD1 (6 bases). The CDR3 is 16 residues long. Germline V gene lookup returns CDR1 LNHDA and CDR2 SQIVND (reference sequence). The V gene lost 3 bases and the J gene lost 0 bases, with 14 bases spanning the gap. The DNA for the CDR3 is TGTGCCAGTAGTATCACCGGGACAAAGTACCAAGAGACCCAGTACTTC. Protein: CASSITGTKYQETQYF.

The CDR3 nucleotides are TGTGCCAGCAGCTTTCGAGATGAGCAGTTCTTC. Translation gives CASSFRDEQFF. The V gene is TRBV14, the J gene TRBJ2-1, with no clear D. V shed 5 bases and J shed 8 bases, with 7 bases lying between them. CDR1 SGHDN and CDR2 FVKESK come from the germline V gene. The length of the CDR3 is 11 residues.

The chain couples TRBV4-1 to TRBJ2-1, with D perhaps TRBD2 (6 bases). The germline V gene has CDR1 MGHRA and CDR2 YSYEKL. The CDR3 runs 12 residues. V lost 5 bases to trimming and J lost 5 bases, with 7 bases between them. In DNA, the CDR3 is TGCGCCAGCAGCGGGAGGAACAATGAGCAGTTCTTC. Translation gives CASSGRNNEQFF.